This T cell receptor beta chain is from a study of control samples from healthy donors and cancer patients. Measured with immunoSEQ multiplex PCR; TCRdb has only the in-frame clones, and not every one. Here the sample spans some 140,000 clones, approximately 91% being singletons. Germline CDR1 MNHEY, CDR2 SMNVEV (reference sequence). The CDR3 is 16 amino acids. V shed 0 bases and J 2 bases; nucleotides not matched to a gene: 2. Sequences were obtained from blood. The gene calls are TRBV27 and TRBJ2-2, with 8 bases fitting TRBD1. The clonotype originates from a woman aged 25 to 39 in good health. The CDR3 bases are TGTGCCAGCAGTTTATCGACAGGGGTTAACACCGGGGAGCTGTTTTTT. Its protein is CASSLSTGVNTGELFF.